This T cell receptor (beta chain) was documented in a study of blood T cell repertoires in COVID-19. Study details: Whether acute or convalescent, the COVID-19 samples came from the United States, Italy and Spain.

Enrolment of Seattle patients took place during active infection, and they were followed longitudinally. Study processing details: Nucleated cell counts were estimated from reference gene primer amplification. TCRdb keeps only in-frame clones here, not all; method: immunoSEQ multiplex PCR. V, J and clone size are those of that table, while D and trimming were read from the DNA. Among roughly 160,000 clones listed, approximately 90% were seen once. The V gene lost 1 base and the J gene lost 4 bases, with 10 bases spanning the gap. This CDR3 spans 15 amino acids. Germline loops: CDR1 LNHDA, CDR2 SQIVND (reference sequence).

The TCR originated in a man aged 18 to 30 with COVID-19, enrolled during active disease. The J gene is TRBJ2-2, the V gene TRBV19, with D possibly matching TRBD1 (6 bases). Sequenced input: peripheral blood. CDR3 amino acids: CASSIARGSTGELFF. CDR3 DNA: TGTGCCAGTAGTATAGCGAGGGGGAGCACCGGGGAGCTGTTTTTT.